The sequence of this TCR beta chain was determined in a study of response to subunit inactivated influenza vaccine. Whole-study findings and limits: The study's authors posited that every seasonal influenza vaccination enlists few new T cells.

Concerning this clonotype: Its antigen is not known.

TCRdb processed the RT-PCR reads anew with MiXCR; each CDR3 protein has one entry. Here the sample spans 530,000 or so distinct CDR3 sequences, less than 15% being singletons. This CDR3 region has 12 residues. The ends were cut back, 6 bases at V and 4 bases at J, with 9 bases in the middle. The rearrangement links TRBV12-3 or TRBV12-4 to TRBJ2-5, with D perhaps TRBD1 (5 bases). The origin of this receptor is a man aged 45-65 years who received an inactivated influenza vaccine. The sample here was PBMCs from blood, taken roughly 12 days after vaccination. The CDR3 region has the DNA TGTGCCAGCAGCTGGGGCTCAGAGACCCAGTACTTC. Protein: CASSWGSETQYF.